The source of this T cell receptor beta chain is a study of siplizumab effects on memory and regulatory T cells. Study results and caveats: Major contributors to the alloresponse seemed to be naive T cells, which also appeared more diverse than memory cells.

Generated by immunoSEQ multiplex PCR, the TCRdb table keeps only in-frame clones and is missing some. The sample lists tens of thousands of clones, about 89% occurring once. Worth noting for this clone: Its antigen is currently unknown.

Unstimulated naive, memory, effector memory and TEMRA subsets underwent sequencing in a few donor pairs. Germline V gene data show CDR1 as SGHDT and CDR2 as YYEEEE. The CDR3 totals 19 residues. Unmatched junction bases numbered 17, after V lost 4 bases and J lost 5 bases. This TCR was sampled from a human donor in good health. Sequences were obtained from naive CD4+ T cells sorted from blood. The V and J genes are TRBV5-6 and TRBJ2-1; the match to TRBD1 covers 11 bases. The chain's CDR3 is CASSPWTGGEDKRNNEQFF. The CDR3, as DNA: TGTGCCAGCAGCCCCTGGACAGGGGGCGAGGACAAACGGAACAATGAGCAGTTCTTC.